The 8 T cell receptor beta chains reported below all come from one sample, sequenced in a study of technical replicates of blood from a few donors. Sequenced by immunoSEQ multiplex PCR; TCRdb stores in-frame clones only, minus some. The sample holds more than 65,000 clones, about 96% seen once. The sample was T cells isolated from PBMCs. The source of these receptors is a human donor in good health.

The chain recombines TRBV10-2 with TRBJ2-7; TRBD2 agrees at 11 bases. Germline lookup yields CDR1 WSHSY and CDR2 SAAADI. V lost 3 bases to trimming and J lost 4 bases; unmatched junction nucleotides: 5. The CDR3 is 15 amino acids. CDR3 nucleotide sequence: TGCGCCAGCAGTGATGGGCTAGCGGGAGGATACGAGCAGTACTTC. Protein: CASSDGLAGGYEQYF.

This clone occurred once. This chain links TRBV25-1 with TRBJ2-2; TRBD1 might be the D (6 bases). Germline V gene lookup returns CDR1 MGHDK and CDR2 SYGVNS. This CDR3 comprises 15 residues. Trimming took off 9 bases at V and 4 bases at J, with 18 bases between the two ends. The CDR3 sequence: CARSLRTVPTGELFF. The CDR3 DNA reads TGTGCCAGGAGCCTTCGGACAGTCCCCACCGGGGAGCTGTTTTTT.

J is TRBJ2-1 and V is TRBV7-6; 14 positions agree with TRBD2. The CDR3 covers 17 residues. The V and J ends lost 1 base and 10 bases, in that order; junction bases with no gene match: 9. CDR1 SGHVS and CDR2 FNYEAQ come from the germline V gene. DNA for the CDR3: TGTGCCAGCAGCTTAGTCCCCGGGACTAGCGGGAGTATGGAGCAGTTCTTC. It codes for CASSLVPGTSGSMEQFF.

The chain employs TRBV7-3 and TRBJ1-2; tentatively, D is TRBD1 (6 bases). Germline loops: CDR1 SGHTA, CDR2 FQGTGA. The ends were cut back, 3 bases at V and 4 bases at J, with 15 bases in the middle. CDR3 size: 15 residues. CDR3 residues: CASSFDGQSLYGYTF. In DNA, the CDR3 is TGTGCCAGCAGCTTCGATGGACAGTCCCTCTATGGCTACACCTTC.

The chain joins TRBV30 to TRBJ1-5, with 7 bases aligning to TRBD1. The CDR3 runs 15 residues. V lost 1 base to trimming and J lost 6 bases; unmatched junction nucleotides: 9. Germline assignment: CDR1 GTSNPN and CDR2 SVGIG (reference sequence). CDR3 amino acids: CAWSATGHFSQPQHF. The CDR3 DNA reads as TGTGCCTGGAGTGCGACAGGGCATTTTAGTCAGCCCCAGCATTTT.

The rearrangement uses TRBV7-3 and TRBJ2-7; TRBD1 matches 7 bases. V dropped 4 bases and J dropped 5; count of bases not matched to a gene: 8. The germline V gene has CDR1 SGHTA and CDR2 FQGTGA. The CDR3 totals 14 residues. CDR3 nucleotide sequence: TGTGCCAGCAGCTCCAACAGGGGTAACGACGAGCAGTACTTC. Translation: CASSSNRGNDEQYF.

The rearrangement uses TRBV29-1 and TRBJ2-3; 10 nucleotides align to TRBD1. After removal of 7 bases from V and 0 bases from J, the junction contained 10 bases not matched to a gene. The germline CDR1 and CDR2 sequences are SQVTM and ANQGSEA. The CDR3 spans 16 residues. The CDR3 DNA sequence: TGCAGCGGGACAGGGGGTGTTCCTTCTAGCACAGATACGCAGTATTTT. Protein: CSGTGGVPSSTDTQYF.

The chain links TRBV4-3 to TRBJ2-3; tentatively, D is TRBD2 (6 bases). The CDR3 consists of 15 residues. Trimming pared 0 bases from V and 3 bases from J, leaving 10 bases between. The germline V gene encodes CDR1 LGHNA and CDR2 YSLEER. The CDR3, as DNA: TGCGCCAGCAGCCAAGATAGTCGGGAGACAGATACGCAGTATTTT. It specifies CASSQDSRETDTQYF.